The entry below describes one T cell receptor (beta chain). This entry is derived from a study of blood T cell repertoires in COVID-19. Study details: Donors in the United States, Italy and Spain gave samples during acute or convalescent COVID-19. In each case, the material was cDNA or gDNA derived from T cells, B-cell-depleted T cells, or PBMCs.

Per the original methods: Nucleated cell counts were estimated from reference gene primer amplification. The protocol was immunoSEQ multiplex PCR, while the TCRdb copy is restricted to in-frame clones and leaves out a portion. Clonal size and the V and J genes are those of that table, whereas D and trimming came from the DNA. The data show around 46,000 clones, approximately 85% seen once. Trimming left V 4 bases short and J 6 bases short, with 15 bases between. The CDR3 runs 14 residues. Looked up from germline, CDR1 is SGHVS and CDR2 is FQNEAQ. The chain employs TRBV7-8 and TRBJ1-2; D not resolved. The receptor's source is a human donor in a cohort sampled during active COVID-19. The source material was peripheral blood. The CDR3 nucleotides are TGTGCCAGCAGCTCTAGGATTCTAGGTCATGGCTACACCTTC. Protein sequence: CASSSRILGHGYTF.